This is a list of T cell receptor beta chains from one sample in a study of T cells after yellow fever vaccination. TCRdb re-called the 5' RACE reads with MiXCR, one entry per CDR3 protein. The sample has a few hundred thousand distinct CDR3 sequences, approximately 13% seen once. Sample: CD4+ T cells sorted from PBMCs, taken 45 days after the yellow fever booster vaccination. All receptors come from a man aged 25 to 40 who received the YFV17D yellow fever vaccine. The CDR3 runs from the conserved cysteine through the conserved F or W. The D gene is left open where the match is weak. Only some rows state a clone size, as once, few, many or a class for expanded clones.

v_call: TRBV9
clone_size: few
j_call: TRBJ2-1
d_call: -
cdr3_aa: CASSGRTVNEQFF
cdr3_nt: TGTGCCAGCAGCGGGAGGACAGTCAATGAGCAGTTCTTC

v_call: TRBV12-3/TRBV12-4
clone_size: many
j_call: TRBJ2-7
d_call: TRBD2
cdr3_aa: CASSLSGSTYEQYF
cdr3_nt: TGTGCCAGCAGTCTTAGCGGGAGCACCTACGAGCAGTACTTC

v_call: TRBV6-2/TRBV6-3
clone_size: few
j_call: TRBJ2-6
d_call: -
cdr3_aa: CASSSDSSRGANVLTF
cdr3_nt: TGTGCCAGCAGTTCAGACAGTTCGCGTGGGGCCAACGTCCTGACTTTC

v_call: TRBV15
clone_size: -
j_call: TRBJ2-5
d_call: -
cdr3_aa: CATSTTSYQETQYF
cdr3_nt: TGTGCCACCAGCACCACATCTTACCAAGAGACCCAGTACTTC

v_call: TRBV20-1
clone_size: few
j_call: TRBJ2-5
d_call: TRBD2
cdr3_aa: CSAYGTSGRTNQETQYF
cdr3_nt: TGCAGTGCTTATGGGACTAGCGGGAGGACCAATCAAGAGACCCAGTACTTC

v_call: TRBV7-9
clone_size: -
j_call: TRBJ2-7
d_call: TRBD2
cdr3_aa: CASSILAGGPYEQYF
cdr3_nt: TGTGCCAGCAGCATTCTAGCGGGAGGGCCTTACGAGCAGTACTTC

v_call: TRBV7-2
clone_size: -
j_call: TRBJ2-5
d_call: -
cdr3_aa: CASSPRTEGETQYF
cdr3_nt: TGTGCCAGCAGCCCCCGGACAGAGGGAGAGACCCAGTACTTC

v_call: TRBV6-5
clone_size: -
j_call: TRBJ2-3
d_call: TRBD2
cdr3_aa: CASSYLTSGRPTSTDTQYF
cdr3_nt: TGTGCCAGCAGTTACCTGACTAGCGGGAGACCTACTAGCACAGATACGCAGTATTTT

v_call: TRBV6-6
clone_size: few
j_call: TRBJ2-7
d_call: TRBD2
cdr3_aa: CASGGAGGNEQYF
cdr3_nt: TGTGCCAGCGGTGGTGCGGGAGGTAACGAGCAGTACTTC

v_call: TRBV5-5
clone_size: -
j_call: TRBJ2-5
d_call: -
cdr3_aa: CASGREDWETQYF
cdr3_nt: TGTGCCAGCGGACGTGAGGATTGGGAGACCCAGTACTTC

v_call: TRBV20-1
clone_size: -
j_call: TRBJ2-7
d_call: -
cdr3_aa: CSAAREAYEQYF
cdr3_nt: TGCAGTGCCGCGCGTGAGGCCTACGAGCAGTACTTC

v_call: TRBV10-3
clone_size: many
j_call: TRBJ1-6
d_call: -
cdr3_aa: CAISESVGGTNSPLHF
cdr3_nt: TGTGCCATCAGTGAGTCTGTCGGGGGCACCAATTCACCCCTCCACTTT

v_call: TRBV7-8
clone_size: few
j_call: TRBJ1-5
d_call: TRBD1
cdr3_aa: CASSLGRGGQPQHF
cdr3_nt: TGTGCCAGCAGCTTAGGCAGGGGGGGTCAGCCCCAGCATTTT

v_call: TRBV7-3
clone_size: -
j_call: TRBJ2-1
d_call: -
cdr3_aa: CASSPGVVADNEQFF
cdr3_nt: TGTGCCAGCAGCCCCGGAGTAGTGGCGGACAATGAGCAGTTCTTC

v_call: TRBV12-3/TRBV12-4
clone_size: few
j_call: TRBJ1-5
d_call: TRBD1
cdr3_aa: CASSSRGEQPQHF
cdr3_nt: TGTGCCAGCAGTTCCAGGGGGGAGCAGCCCCAGCATTTT

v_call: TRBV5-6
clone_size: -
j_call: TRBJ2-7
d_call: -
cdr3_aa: CASSFSPGVSYAQYF
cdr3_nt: TGTGCCAGCAGCTTTTCGCCAGGTGTCTCCTACGCGCAGTACTTC

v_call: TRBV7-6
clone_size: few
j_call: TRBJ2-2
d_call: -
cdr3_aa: CASSFSGGGGGELFF
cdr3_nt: TGTGCCAGCAGCTTTTCTGGAGGGGGCGGCGGGGAGCTGTTTTTT

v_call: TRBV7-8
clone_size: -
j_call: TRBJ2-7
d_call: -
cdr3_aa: CASSLDGTPIPLEQYF
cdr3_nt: TGTGCCAGCAGCTTAGATGGGACCCCGATCCCCCTCGAGCAGTACTTC

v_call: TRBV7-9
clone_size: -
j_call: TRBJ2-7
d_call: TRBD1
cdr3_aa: CASSSPGQNYEQYF
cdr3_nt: TGTGCCAGCAGCTCTCCGGGACAGAACTACGAGCAGTACTTC

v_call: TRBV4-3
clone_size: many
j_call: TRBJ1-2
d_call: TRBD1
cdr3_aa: CASSQDLQGALGYTF
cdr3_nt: TGCGCCAGCAGCCAAGACCTACAGGGGGCCCTCGGCTACACCTTC

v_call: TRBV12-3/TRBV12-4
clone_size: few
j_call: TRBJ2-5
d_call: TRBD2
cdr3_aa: CASIPGLAGEETQYF
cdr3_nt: TGTGCCAGCATTCCGGGACTAGCGGGAGAAGAGACCCAGTACTTC

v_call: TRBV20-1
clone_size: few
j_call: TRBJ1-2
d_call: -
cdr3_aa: CSATGGRDTF
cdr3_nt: TGCAGTGCTACCGGGGGGCGGGACACCTTC

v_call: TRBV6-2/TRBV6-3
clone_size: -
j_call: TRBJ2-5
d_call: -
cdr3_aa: CASSTLKGSRQETQYF
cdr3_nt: TGTGCCAGCAGCACCCTCAAGGGGTCCCGCCAAGAGACCCAGTACTTC

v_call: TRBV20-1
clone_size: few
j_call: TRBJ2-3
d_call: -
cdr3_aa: CSASFYGPSTDTQYF
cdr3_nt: TGCAGTGCTAGTTTTTATGGACCTAGCACAGATACGCAGTATTTT

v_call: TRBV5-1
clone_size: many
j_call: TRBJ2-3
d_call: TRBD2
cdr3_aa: CASSAGTSGTQYF
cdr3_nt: TGCGCCAGCAGCGCCGGGACTAGCGGAACGCAGTATTTT

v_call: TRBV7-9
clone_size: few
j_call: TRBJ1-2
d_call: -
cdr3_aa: CASSLGRRGSGYTF
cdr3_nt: TGTGCCAGCAGCTTAGGTCGCAGGGGATCTGGCTACACCTTC

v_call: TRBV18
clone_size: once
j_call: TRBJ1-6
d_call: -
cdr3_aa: CASSPVNSPLHF
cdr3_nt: TGTGCCAGCTCACCCGTCAATTCACCCCTCCACTTT

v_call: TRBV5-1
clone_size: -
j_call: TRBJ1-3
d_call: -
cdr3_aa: CASSGDPGGSGNTIYF
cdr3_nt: TGCGCCAGCAGCGGGGACCCCGGTGGGTCTGGAAACACCATATATTTT

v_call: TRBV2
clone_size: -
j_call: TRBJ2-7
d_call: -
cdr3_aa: CASSDLAYEQYF
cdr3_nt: TGTGCCAGCAGTGATTTGGCCTACGAGCAGTACTTC

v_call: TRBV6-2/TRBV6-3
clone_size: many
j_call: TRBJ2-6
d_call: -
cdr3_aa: CASSEQGGGANVLTF
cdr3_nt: TGTGCCAGCAGCGAACAGGGTGGTGGGGCCAACGTCCTGACTTTC

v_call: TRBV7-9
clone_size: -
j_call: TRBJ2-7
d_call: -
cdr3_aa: CASRYDRYEQYF
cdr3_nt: TGTGCCAGCAGATACGACAGATACGAGCAGTACTTC

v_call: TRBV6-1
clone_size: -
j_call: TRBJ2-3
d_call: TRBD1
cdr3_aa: CASNRQGPLDTQYF
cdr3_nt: TGTGCCAGCAATAGACAGGGGCCTCTAGATACGCAGTATTTT

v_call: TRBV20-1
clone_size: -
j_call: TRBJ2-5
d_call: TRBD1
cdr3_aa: CSATGGASMKTQYF
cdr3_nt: TGCAGTGCTACAGGGGGCGCGAGCATGAAGACCCAGTACTTC

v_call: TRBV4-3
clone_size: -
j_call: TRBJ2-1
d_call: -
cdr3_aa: CASSQIPQGHNEQFF
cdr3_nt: TGCGCCAGCAGCCAGATACCCCAGGGGCACAATGAGCAGTTCTTC

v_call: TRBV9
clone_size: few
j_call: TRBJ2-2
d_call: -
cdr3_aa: CASSVTRGELFF
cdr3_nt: TGTGCCAGCAGCGTAACGAGAGGGGAGCTGTTTTTT

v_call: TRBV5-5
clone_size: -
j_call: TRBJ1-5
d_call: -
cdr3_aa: CASSTGPVPDQPQHF
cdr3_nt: TGTGCCAGCAGCACCGGGCCCGTTCCCGATCAGCCCCAGCATTTT

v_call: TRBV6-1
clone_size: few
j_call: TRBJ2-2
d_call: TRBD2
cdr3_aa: CASSGTSGNTGELFF
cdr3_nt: TGTGCCAGCAGTGGGACTAGCGGGAACACCGGGGAGCTGTTTTTT

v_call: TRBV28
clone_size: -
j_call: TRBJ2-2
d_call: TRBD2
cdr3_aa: CASSLGSGTTPGELFF
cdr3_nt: TGTGCCAGCAGTTTAGGCTCCGGGACTACTCCCGGGGAGCTGTTTTTT

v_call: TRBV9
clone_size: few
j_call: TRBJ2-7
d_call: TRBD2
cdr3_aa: CASSVHGTSGDEQYF
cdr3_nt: TGTGCCAGCAGCGTACACGGGACTAGCGGGGACGAGCAGTACTTC

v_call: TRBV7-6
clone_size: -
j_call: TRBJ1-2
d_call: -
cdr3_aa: CASSRTGFYGYTF
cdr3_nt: TGTGCCAGCAGCCGTACAGGGTTCTATGGCTACACCTTC

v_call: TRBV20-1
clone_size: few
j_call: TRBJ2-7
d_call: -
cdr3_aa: CSASVRERGYSYEQYF
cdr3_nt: TGCAGTGCTAGTGTAAGGGAGAGGGGTTACTCCTACGAGCAGTACTTC

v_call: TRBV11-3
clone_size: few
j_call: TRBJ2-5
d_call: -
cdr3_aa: CASSLSGAAETQYF
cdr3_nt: TGTGCCAGCAGCTTATCAGGGGCCGCGGAGACCCAGTACTTC

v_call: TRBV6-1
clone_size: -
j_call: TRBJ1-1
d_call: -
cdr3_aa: CASSSQARDEAFF
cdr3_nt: TGTGCCAGCAGCTCTCAGGCTCGAGATGAAGCTTTCTTT

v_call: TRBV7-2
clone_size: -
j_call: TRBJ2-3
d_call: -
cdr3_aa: CASSFRGGTDTQYF
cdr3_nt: TGTGCCAGCAGCTTTCGAGGAGGCACAGATACGCAGTATTTT

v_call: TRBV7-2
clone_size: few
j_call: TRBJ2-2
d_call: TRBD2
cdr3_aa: CASSPRSSGIGELFF
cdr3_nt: TGTGCCAGCAGCCCCCGGAGTAGCGGGATCGGGGAGCTGTTTTTT

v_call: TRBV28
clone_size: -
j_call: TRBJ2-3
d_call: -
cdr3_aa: CASSRLADSTDTQYF
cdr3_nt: TGTGCCAGCAGTCGCTTAGCGGATAGCACAGATACGCAGTATTTT

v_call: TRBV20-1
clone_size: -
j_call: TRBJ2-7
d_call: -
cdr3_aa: CSAAFYEQYF
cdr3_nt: TGCAGTGCAGCCTTCTACGAGCAGTACTTC

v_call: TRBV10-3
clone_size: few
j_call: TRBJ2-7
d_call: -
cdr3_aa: CAISEKAFGEQYF
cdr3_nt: TGTGCCATCAGTGAAAAGGCCTTCGGGGAGCAGTACTTC

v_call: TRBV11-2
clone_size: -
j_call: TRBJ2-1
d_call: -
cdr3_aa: CASSFSDEQFF
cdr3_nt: TGTGCCAGCAGCTTTAGCGATGAGCAGTTCTTC

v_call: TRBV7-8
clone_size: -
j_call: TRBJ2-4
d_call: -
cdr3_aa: CASSDLRWGSKNIQYF
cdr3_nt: TGTGCCAGCAGCGACCTTCGATGGGGGTCCAAAAACATTCAGTACTTC

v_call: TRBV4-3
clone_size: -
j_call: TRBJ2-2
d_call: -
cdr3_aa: CSSSQDDVRRGFANTGELFF
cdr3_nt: TGCTCCAGCAGCCAAGATGACGTAAGAAGGGGCTTTGCGAACACCGGGGAGCTGTTTTTT

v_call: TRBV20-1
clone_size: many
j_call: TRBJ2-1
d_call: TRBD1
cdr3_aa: CSAWTFDRVGHEQFF
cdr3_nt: TGCAGTGCTTGGACCTTCGACAGGGTGGGTCATGAGCAGTTCTTC

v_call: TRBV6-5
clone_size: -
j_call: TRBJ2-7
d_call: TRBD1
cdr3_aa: CASSYSVSGTGGNRQYF
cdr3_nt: TGTGCCAGCAGTTACTCGGTCTCCGGGACAGGGGGCAATAGGCAGTACTTC

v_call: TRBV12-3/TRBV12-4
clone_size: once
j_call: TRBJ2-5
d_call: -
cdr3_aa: CASSPGPAWGTQYF
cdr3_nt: TGTGCCAGCAGTCCGGGTCCAGCATGGGGGACCCAGTACTTC

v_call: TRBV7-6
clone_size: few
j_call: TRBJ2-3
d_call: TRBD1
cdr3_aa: CASRSMGQGFTDTQYF
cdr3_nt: TGTGCCAGCAGATCCATGGGACAGGGATTCACAGATACGCAGTATTTT

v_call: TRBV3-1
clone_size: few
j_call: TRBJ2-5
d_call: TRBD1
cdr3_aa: CASSNWDRQETQYF
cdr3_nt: TGTGCCAGCAGCAATTGGGACAGGCAAGAGACCCAGTACTTC

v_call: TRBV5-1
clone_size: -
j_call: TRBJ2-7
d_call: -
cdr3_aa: CASSLDPAGYEQYF
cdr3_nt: TGCGCCAGCAGCCTAGACCCGGCAGGGTACGAGCAGTACTTC

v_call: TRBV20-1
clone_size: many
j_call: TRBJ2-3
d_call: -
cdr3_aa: CSARVAGTDTQYF
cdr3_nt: TGCAGTGCTAGAGTGGCGGGCACAGATACGCAGTATTTT

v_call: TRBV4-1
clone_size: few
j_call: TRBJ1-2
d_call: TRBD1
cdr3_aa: CASSRSDRLRGGYTF
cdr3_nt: TGCGCCAGCAGCCGATCGGACAGGCTTAGGGGTGGCTACACCTTC